Each of the 31 T cell receptor beta chains below was sequenced from the same sample in a study of OX40 agonist ivuxolimab in advanced cancers. Measured with immunoSEQ multiplex PCR; TCRdb has only the in-frame clones, and not every one. The sample consists of roughly 25,000 clones, about 90% of them appearing once. The sequencing used CD4+ or CD8+ T cells sorted from blood, collected in a trial of the OX40 agonist ivuxolimab. Every receptor here comes from an adult with an advanced solid tumor such as melanoma, head and neck, liver or kidney cancer.

This clone was counted a single time. Written as DNA, the CDR3 is TGTGCCAGCAGCGCTTCTTCAGGGGGGAATGGCTACACCTTC. This gives the protein CASSASSGGNGYTF. The gene calls are TRBV9 and TRBJ1-2; TRBD1 agrees at 7 bases. This CDR3 spans 14 amino acids. The germline V gene has CDR1 SGDLS and CDR2 YYNGEE. After removal of 3 bases from V and 6 bases from J, the junction contained 8 bases not matched to a gene. Using reference TRBV9 and TRBJ1-2 for the parts outside the CDR3, the full variable domain is DSGVTQTPKHLITATGQRVTLRCSPRSGDLSVYWYQQSLDQGLQFLIQYYNGEERAKGNILERFSAQQFPDLHSELNLSSLELGDSALYFCASSASSGGNGYTFGSGTRLTVV.

The genes are TRBV19 and TRBJ2-1; the D gene is possibly TRBD2 (6 bases). Germline V gene sequence: CDR1 LNHDA, CDR2 SQIVND (reference sequence). The CDR3 has 14 amino acids. Trimming stripped 3 bases from V and 4 bases from J, with 10 bases between. The CDR3 sequence: CASSISGAYNEQFF. The DNA for the CDR3 is TGTGCCAGTAGTATTTCGGGAGCTTACAATGAGCAGTTCTTC.

This clone was seen a single time. The chain combines TRBV7-2 with TRBJ1-2; 7 bases align to TRBD1. J gave up 0 bases and V 4 bases, and 5 bases lay outside the gene matches. In germline, CDR1 is SGHTA, CDR2 FQGNSA. The CDR3 contains 15 residues. The CDR3 spells CASSYGQDPNYGYTF. In DNA form, the CDR3 reads TGTGCCAGCAGCTACGGACAGGACCCTAACTATGGCTACACCTTC.

The chain carries TRBV5-5 and TRBJ1-2; D uncertain. Trimming left V 0 bases short and J 7 bases short, with 7 bases between. The germline gives CDR1 SGHKS, CDR2 YYEKEE (reference sequence). The CDR3 is 12 residues long. As DNA, the CDR3 is TGTGCCAGCAGCTTGGGAGGCGTTGGCTACACCTTC. Translated, it gives CASSLGGVGYTF.

The J gene is TRBJ2-7, the V gene TRBV15; 8 bases are shared with TRBD2. The CDR3 consists of 15 residues. J lost 6 bases, V lost 9 bases, and 16 bases had no gene match. Germline values: CDR1 LNHNV, CDR2 YYDKDF (reference sequence). DNA for the CDR3: TGTGCCACGCCTCCGGGACTAGAATTAGTCTGCGAGCAGTACTTC. This sequence encodes CATPPGLELVCEQYF. The whole variable domain, remainder taken from reference TRBV15 and TRBJ2-7, is DAMVIQNPRYQVTQFGKPVTLSCSQTLNHNVMYWYQQKSSQAPKLLFHYYDKDFNNEADTPDNFQSRRPNTSFCFLDIRSPGLGDTAMYLCATPPGLELVCEQYFGPGTRLTVT.

The chain employs TRBV27 and TRBJ2-7; D is possibly TRBD1 (7 bases). Germline V gene lookup returns CDR1 MNHEY and CDR2 SMNVEV (reference sequence). There are 14 residues in the CDR3. The V end was cut by 3 bases, the J end by 7 bases, with 16 bases between. The CDR3 region is CASSFAAGQREQYF. The CDR3, as DNA: TGTGCCAGCAGTTTCGCTGCGGGACAGCGGGAGCAGTACTTC.

The chain carries TRBV7-6 and TRBJ2-1, with D hard to call. Germline loops: CDR1 SGHVS, CDR2 FNYEAQ. The V gene lost 4 bases and the J gene lost 7 bases, with 8 bases spanning the gap. The CDR3 is 12 residues long. CDR3 amino acids: CASSYALNEQFF. CDR3 sequence (DNA): TGTGCCAGCAGCTACGCCTTGAATGAGCAGTTCTTC. Full variable domain (remainder filled in from reference TRBV7-6 and TRBJ2-1): GAGVSQSPRYKVTKRGQDVALRCDPISGHVSLYWYRQALGQGPEFLTYFNYEAQQDKSGLPNDRFSAERPEGSISTLTIQRTEQRDSAMYRCASSYALNEQFFGPGTRLTVL.

V gene TRBV5-4 combines with J gene TRBJ2-7; 13 positions match TRBD2. With V trimmed by 2 bases and J by 0 bases, 5 bases remained unmatched. The CDR3 sequence is 17 residues long. Germline V gene data show CDR1 as SGHNT and CDR2 as YYREEE (reference sequence). The CDR3 sequence: CASSLLGLAGASYEQYF. In nucleotides, the CDR3 is TGTGCCAGCAGCTTACTTGGACTAGCGGGGGCCTCCTACGAGCAGTACTTC.

In this sample, this clone turned up once. The chain uses TRBV4-1 and TRBJ2-7; D is unclear. The CDR3 runs to 15 residues. CDR1 MGHRA and CDR2 YSYEKL come from the germline V gene. Trimming pared 4 bases from V and 0 bases from J, leaving 13 bases between. The CDR3 DNA is TGCGCCAGCAGCCTTTCTGTTCAGGCCTCCTACGAGCAGTACTTC. Protein sequence: CASSLSVQASYEQYF.

V gene TRBV7-9 combines with J gene TRBJ2-2; 9 nucleotides align to TRBD1. The CDR3 extends over 15 amino acids. CDR1 and CDR2 (germline): SEHNR, FQNEAQ (reference sequence). The V gene end was trimmed by 4 bases and the J gene end by 6 bases; junction bases not matched to a gene: 6. The CDR3 loop reads CASSSRTGVAGELFF. In nucleotides, the CDR3 is TGTGCCAGCAGCTCCCGGACAGGGGTGGCCGGGGAGCTGTTTTTT.

CDR3 nucleotides: TGCAGCGTTACCCCTCTTGCGGAGTCCTACAATGAGCAGTTCTTC. Its translation: CSVTPLAESYNEQFF. The chain employs TRBV29-1 and TRBJ2-1; no definite D call. With 5 bases removed from V and 1 base from J, the gap between germline ends came to 15 bases. The CDR3 has 15 residues. Germline V lookup: CDR1 SQVTM, CDR2 ANQGSEA.

CDR3 region: CASSLSLNEQFF. The CDR3 DNA is TGTGCCAGCAGTTTATCTCTTAATGAGCAGTTCTTC. This rearrangement joins TRBV27 to TRBJ2-1; D unresolved. V lost 0 bases, J lost 7 bases, and 4 bases lay in between. CDR3 size: 12 residues. Germline CDR1 and CDR2: MNHEY and SMNVEV (reference sequence).

The chain joins TRBV19 to TRBJ2-1, with a possible D match to TRBD2 (5 bases). CDR1 is LNHDA and CDR2 is SQIVND in the germline V gene (reference sequence). The CDR3 has 17 residues. Deletions cut 2 bases from V and 3 bases from J, with 17 bases between. The CDR3 nucleotides read TGTGCCAGTAGTATAACCATTAGCGACACACACTACAATGAGCAGTTCTTC. Residues: CASSITISDTHYNEQFF.

The gene calls are TRBV19 and TRBJ1-5, with D tentatively TRBD1 (5 bases). The CDR3 length is 14 residues. Germline V CDR1 and CDR2: LNHDA, SQIVND (reference sequence). V lost 5 bases and J lost 6, with 14 bases in between. CDR3 region: CASSHPGLGQPQHF. CDR3 bases: TGTGCCAGTAGTCATCCAGGGCTTGGTCAGCCCCAGCATTTT. Supplemented by reference TRBV19 and TRBJ1-5, the full variable domain reads DGGITQSPKYLFRKEGQNVTLSCEQNLNHDAMYWYRQDPGQGLRLIYYSQIVNDFQKGDIAEGYSVSREKKESFPLTVTSAQKNPTAFYLCASSHPGLGQPQHFGDGTRLSIL.

V and J are TRBV10-3 and TRBJ2-1, with 9 bases aligning to TRBD1. Trimming cost V 5 bases and J 8 bases; bases outside gene matches: 4. In germline, CDR1 is ENHRY, CDR2 SYGVKD. The CDR3 runs 13 residues. CDR3 bases: TGTGCCATCAGTCCCGGACAGGGGTATGAGCAGTTCTTC. Protein: CAISPGQGYEQFF.

This chain links TRBV4-1 with TRBJ1-5; D possibly corresponds to TRBD1 (6 bases). Trimming pared 3 bases from V and 0 bases from J, leaving 12 bases between. This CDR3 contains 16 residues. The germline V gene has CDR1 MGHRA and CDR2 YSYEKL. This chain's CDR3 is CASSQRQVLSNQPQHF. For the CDR3, the DNA is TGCGCCAGCAGCCAGCGACAGGTCCTTAGCAATCAGCCCCAGCATTTT.

This clone occurred once. The chain carries TRBV28 and TRBJ1-5, with a possible D match to TRBD1 (5 bases). Germline CDR1 is MDHEN and CDR2 is SYDVKM. Between the trimmed V and J ends, which lost 6 bases and 5 bases, there was a span of 14 bases. This CDR3 spans 14 amino acids. CDR3 amino acids: CASRWAGLDQPQHF. As DNA, the CDR3 is TGTGCCAGCAGGTGGGCAGGGTTGGATCAGCCCCAGCATTTT. The full variable domain, with the rest looked up from reference TRBV28 and TRBJ1-5, is DVKVTQSSRYLVKRTGEKVFLECVQDMDHENMFWYRQDPGLGLRLIYFSYDVKMKEKGDIPEGYSVSREKKERFSLILESASTNQTSMYLCASRWAGLDQPQHFGDGTRLSIL.

This clone has a single count. The chain is built from TRBV29-1 and TRBJ2-2; D is undetermined. The V end lost 2 bases, the J end lost 1 base, and 5 bases lay between the germline ends. This CDR3 region has 13 residues. The germline V gene has CDR1 SQVTM and CDR2 ANQGSEA. DNA for the CDR3: TGCAGCGTTGAAAAGGAGAACACCGGGGAGCTGTTTTTT. Its protein is CSVEKENTGELFF.

The chain is built from TRBV4-3 and TRBJ1-1; D not resolved. The CDR3 length is 12 residues. In germline, CDR1 is LGHNA, CDR2 YSLEER. Deletions cut 3 bases from V and 5 bases from J, with 7 bases between. CDR3 nucleotides: TGCGCCAGCAGCCAGCGGGGAACTGAAGCTTTCTTT. Translated: CASSQRGTEAFF.

This clone was observed a few times. The chain joins TRBV6-4 to TRBJ2-3; 11 positions agree with TRBD2. The CDR3 contains 15 residues. CDR1 is MRHNA, CDR2 SNTAGT, per germline. The ends lost 0 bases at V and 4 bases at J; junction bases unmatched: 0. For the CDR3, the DNA is TGTGCCAGCAGTGACTCTAGCGGGAGGGCAGATACGCAGTATTTT. This codes for CASSDSSGRADTQYF.

The CDR3 region has the DNA TGTGCCAGCAGCCCCAGCGGGGGGGGGACAGATACGCAGTATTTT. Protein: CASSPSGGGTDTQYF. The chain joins TRBV7-2 to TRBJ2-3; 10 nucleotides agree with TRBD2. The CDR3 contains 15 residues. Germline-derived CDR1 and CDR2 are SGHTA and FQGNSA. V was clipped by 5 bases and J by 3 bases; unmatched bases: 5. The variable domain in full, with the rest retrieved from reference TRBV7-2 and TRBJ2-3, is GAGVSQSPSNKVTEKGKDVELRCDPISGHTALYWYRQSLGQGLEFLIYFQGNSAPDKSGLPSDRFSAERTGGSVSTLTIQRTQQEDSAVYLCASSPSGGGTDTQYFGPGTRLTVL.

The chain employs TRBV5-1 and TRBJ2-7, with TRBD2 matching over 8 bases. V gave up 4 bases and J gave up 2 bases; unmatched junction bases: 5. CDR1 and CDR2 (germline): SGHRS, YFSETQ. The CDR3 is made up of 14 amino acids. DNA for the CDR3: TGCGCCAGCAGCACTATAGCGGGAACCTACGAGCAGTACTTC. Translated: CASSTIAGTYEQYF.

This clone appeared a single time. This chain connects TRBV10-1 to TRBJ2-3; D unclear. The ends were cut back, 4 bases at V and 0 bases at J, with 8 bases in the middle. Germline CDR1 and CDR2: WNHNN and SYGVQD (reference sequence). The CDR3 runs to 14 residues. In nucleotides, the CDR3 is TGCGCCAGCAGTGCCACAGACAGCACAGATACGCAGTATTTT. This translates into CASSATDSTDTQYF.

The chain has TRBV9 and TRBJ2-3, with D perhaps matching TRBD2 (6 bases). The germline V and J ends were trimmed by 4 bases and 2 bases, with 14 bases remaining between them. CDR3 size: 15 residues. In germline, CDR1 is SGDLS, CDR2 YYNGEE. This chain's CDR3 is CASSKGGSNTDTQYF. CDR3 bases: TGTGCCAGCAGCAAAGGAGGGAGTAACACAGATACGCAGTATTTT.

This clone was seen once. The rearrangement uses TRBV19 and TRBJ1-5, with D possibly matching TRBD1 (6 bases). The CDR3 sequence is 13 residues long. V shed 10 bases and J shed 3 bases, with 13 bases lying between them. Germline CDR1 reads LNHDA; CDR2 reads SQIVND (reference sequence). The CDR3, as DNA: TGTGCCACCATAGGACAGACCAATCAGCCCCAGCATTTT. Residues: CATIGQTNQPQHF.

This chain links TRBV5-6 with TRBJ2-1; tentatively, D is TRBD1 or TRBD2 (5 bases each). From germline, CDR1 is SGHDT and CDR2 YYEEEE. The CDR3 covers 13 residues. Trimming took 6 bases from V and 7 from J, leaving 14 bases between them. The CDR3 DNA sequence: TGTGCCAGCAACCCCACTGGGGGAAATGAGCAGTTCTTC. The encoded protein is CASNPTGGNEQFF. Together with reference TRBV5-6 and TRBJ2-1, the CDR3 gives the full variable domain: DAGVTQSPTHLIKTRGQQVTLRCSPKSGHDTVSWYQQALGQGPQFIFQYYEEEERQRGNFPDRFSGHQFPNYSSELNVNALLLGDSALYLCASNPTGGNEQFFGPGTRLTVL.

The V call is TRBV7-9, the J call TRBJ1-1; 8 positions match TRBD1. CDR1 and CDR2 from the germline V gene are SEHNR and FQNEAQ (reference sequence). There are 16 residues in the CDR3. Unmatched junction bases numbered 5, after V lost 1 base and J lost 1 base. For the CDR3, the DNA is TGTGCCAGCAGCTTAGTGGCTGGACAGGGGAACACTGAAGCTTTCTTT. This translates into CASSLVAGQGNTEAFF.

The chain couples TRBV5-6 to TRBJ2-1, with D unclear. Germline CDR1 and CDR2: SGHDT and YYEEEE. V lost 1 base and J lost 4, with 12 bases in between. The CDR3 is 15 residues long. The CDR3 nucleotides are TGTGCCAGCAGCTTGCGTAGGGTTCTTTACAATGAGCAGTTCTTC. This codes for CASSLRRVLYNEQFF.

V is TRBV28 and J is TRBJ2-6; D tentatively reads TRBD1 or TRBD2 (5 bases each). This CDR3 has 18 residues. The germline V and J ends were trimmed by 10 bases and 3 bases, with 25 bases remaining between them. Germline-derived CDR1 and CDR2 are MDHEN and SYDVKM. CDR3 in amino acids: CATLQPPLRGGGANVLTF. The CDR3 bases are TGTGCCACCTTACAACCACCCCTCCGGGGCGGTGGGGCCAACGTCCTGACTTTC.

The chain employs TRBV28 and TRBJ1-4; no firm D call. The germline V gene has CDR1 MDHEN and CDR2 SYDVKM. Trimming took 5 bases from V and 2 from J, leaving 12 bases between them. The CDR3 covers 15 residues. CDR3 sequence: CASSAPYSTNEKLFF. CDR3 coding DNA: TGTGCCAGCAGTGCCCCCTACTCTACTAATGAAAAACTGTTTTTT. Variable domain in full (rest from reference TRBV28 and TRBJ1-4): DVKVTQSSRYLVKRTGEKVFLECVQDMDHENMFWYRQDPGLGLRLIYFSYDVKMKEKGDIPEGYSVSREKKERFSLILESASTNQTSMYLCASSAPYSTNEKLFFGSGTQLSVL.

The genes are TRBV7-9 and TRBJ2-7, with 8 bases fitting TRBD1. Germline CDR1 SEHNR, CDR2 FQNEAQ (reference sequence). The CDR3 totals 15 residues. The V and J ends lost 5 bases and 2 bases, in that order; junction bases with no gene match: 8. CDR3 amino acids: CASSAGQGFTYEQYF. The DNA of the CDR3 is TGTGCCAGCAGCGCAGGACAGGGATTTACCTACGAGCAGTACTTC.